This TCR beta chain stems from a study of T cell clonotyping in hematopoietic cell transplantation. Study observations and caveats: CD4 and CD8 repertoire contributions could not be separated without sorting. At the given depth, recipient repertoires were over 97% de novo clonotypes. After transplant, recipient diversity fell while pathologically expanded clonotypes grew through day 180.

Recipient blood drawn about 28 days pretransplant and days 30, 100, 180 after. Using immunoSEQ multiplex PCR, the repertoire was profiled, and TCRdb retains in-frame clones only, with some absent. The table records 6,000 to 6,500 clones, roughly 30% of them present only once. The CDR3 covers 15 residues. Germline V gene sequence: CDR1 MNHEY, CDR2 SVGAGI. The V segment lost 4 bases and the J segment 7 bases; nucleotides outside the gene matches: 8. This clone was recorded only once. The antigen is undetermined. The V call is TRBV6-5, the J call TRBJ2-1; 9 bases match TRBD2. Sequences were derived from peripheral blood mononuclear cells, sampled 30 days after allogeneic stem cell transplant. This clonotype was sampled from a female patient aged 45-65 years who had an allogeneic stem cell transplant from an unrelated donor, so the T cells may come from the graft donor. Some clones in this sample may be carry-over from other donors' samples. The CDR3 spells CASSSFGTSRNEQFF. In nucleotides, the CDR3 is TGTGCCAGCAGTTCGTTTGGGACTAGCCGAAATGAGCAGTTCTTC.